This T cell receptor beta chain was identified during a study of blood T cell repertoires in COVID-19. The protocol was immunoSEQ multiplex PCR, while the TCRdb copy is restricted to in-frame clones and leaves out a portion. This sample yields 200,000 to 250,000 clones, of which around 80% are seen a single time; 4.3% belongs to the top ten. This clone was seen repeatedly, ten times or more. Germline V lookup: CDR1 SNHLY, CDR2 FYNNEI. J lost 3 bases, V lost 7 bases, and 4 bases had no gene match. There are 13 residues in the CDR3. The study recruited people aged 18 to 89 years across approximately 24 US areas. Assignment of participants to cohorts was predicated upon participant-reported clinical history.

The rearrangement joins TRBV2 to TRBJ2-7; 9 bases fit TRBD1. The sequencing sample was made of PBMCs or T cells enriched from blood (not recorded which). The sequence derives from a man aged 30 to 45 with acute COVID-19. CDR3 loop: CASNGQGNYEQYF. The CDR3 region has the DNA TGTGCCAGCAATGGACAGGGGAACTACGAGCAGTACTTC.